This passage covers 29 T cell receptor beta chains from one sample sequenced in a study of T cell clonotyping in hematopoietic cell transplantation. Profiling relied on immunoSEQ multiplex PCR, and the TCRdb table lists in-frame clones only, not all of them. The sample holds approximately 6,000 clones, 32% seen once. The source material was peripheral blood mononuclear cells, sampled 30 days after allogeneic stem cell transplant. Receptors were obtained from a female patient in her fifties or sixties who had an allogeneic stem cell transplant from an unrelated donor, so the T cells may come from the graft donor. Some clones in this sample may be carry-over from other donors' samples.

This clone was detected only a few times. The CDR3: CASSQGTGGGDGYTF. The CDR3 DNA sequence: TGCGCCAGCAGCCAGGGGACAGGGGGTGGGGATGGCTACACCTTC. V and J are TRBV4-1 and TRBJ1-2, with 11 bases that match TRBD1. CDR1 and CDR2 from the germline V gene are MGHRA and YSYEKL. This CDR3 is built from 15 residues. The trim removed 3 bases at V and 6 bases at J, leaving 6 bases unmatched.

This clone was picked up a small number of times. The rearrangement uses TRBV25-1 and TRBJ2-1; weak D call: TRBD1 (6 bases). V was pared by 3 bases and J by 4 bases, with 19 bases between. Germline V lookup: CDR1 MGHDK, CDR2 SYGVNS. The CDR3 spans 17 residues. The CDR3: CASSDIRSDSFYNEQFF. The CDR3 DNA is TGTGCCAGCAGTGACATCAGATCGGACAGCTTTTACAATGAGCAGTTCTTC.

The chain links TRBV30 to TRBJ2-7; D is undetermined. This CDR3 contains 12 residues. Deletions cut 1 base from V and 3 bases from J, with 7 bases between. Germline V gene lookup returns CDR1 GTSNPN and CDR2 SVGIG (reference sequence). CDR3 sequence: CAWSEDNYEQYF. The CDR3, as DNA: TGTGCCTGGAGTGAAGACAACTACGAGCAGTACTTC.

A remark on this clone: The CDR3 does not end in the conserved phenylalanine or tryptophan, so this is likely a read error. The chain couples TRBV30 to TRBJ1-2, with 9 bases lining up with TRBD1. The V gene end was trimmed by 0 bases and the J gene end by 6 bases; junction bases not matched to a gene: 17. Germline CDR1 GTSNPN, CDR2 SVGIG (reference sequence). This CDR3 has 18 amino acids. In DNA, the CDR3 is TGTGCCTGGAGTGTATGGGACAGGGAGGGAGACACCAGCAATGGCTACACCCTC. It is translated as CAWSVWDREGDTSNGYTL.

The V gene is TRBV25-1, the J gene TRBJ1-6; D remains unclear. Deletions cut 2 bases from V and 7 bases from J, with 9 bases between. Per the germline V gene, CDR1 is MGHDK and CDR2 is SYGVNS. This CDR3 region has 14 residues. The CDR3 region has the DNA TGTGCCAGCAGTGAAATCCTGGCCAATTCACCCCTCCACTTT. Translating gives CASSEILANSPLHF.

This chain connects TRBV30 to TRBJ2-3; TRBD2 is a possible D gene (6 bases). Germline V lookup: CDR1 GTSNPN, CDR2 SVGIG (reference sequence). The CDR3 totals 11 residues. Trimming removed 5 bases at V and 8 bases at J, with 11 bases between. The CDR3 sequence is CAWLRRGTQYF. CDR3 DNA: TGTGCCTGGTTACGGCGGGGTACGCAGTATTTT.

V and J are TRBV25-1 and TRBJ2-2; D ambiguous. The CDR3 loop spans 14 amino acids. Germline V gives CDR1 MGHDK, CDR2 SYGVNS. Trimming left V 3 bases short and J 1 base short, with 6 bases between. In DNA form, the CDR3 reads TGTGCCAGCAGTGATGTAGAGAACACCGGGGAGCTGTTTTTT. Translated: CASSDVENTGELFF.

This clone was recorded a few times. The V and J genes are TRBV29-1 and TRBJ1-2; TRBD1 matches 9 bases. From germline, CDR1 is SQVTM and CDR2 ANQGSEA. This CDR3 region has 12 residues. With 3 bases clipped from V and 8 bases from J, the junction kept 4 bases outside the gene matches. DNA for the CDR3: TGCAGCGTTGAGGGACAGGGCTTGGGCTACACCTTC. It translates to CSVEGQGLGYTF.

The chain links TRBV7-2 to TRBJ2-5, with D perhaps matching TRBD1 or TRBD2 (5 bases each). The CDR3 covers 15 residues. Trimming left V 3 bases short and J 4 bases short, with 15 bases between. From germline, CDR1 is SGHTA and CDR2 FQGNSA. CDR3 region: CASSFQRGTGETQYF. CDR3 coding DNA: TGTGCCAGCAGCTTCCAGCGAGGGACGGGAGAGACCCAGTACTTC.

The chain uses TRBV30 and TRBJ2-7; D remains ambiguous. V lost 2 bases to trimming and J lost 3 bases, with 14 bases between them. Per the germline V gene, CDR1 is GTSNPN and CDR2 is SVGIG (reference sequence). This CDR3 contains 14 residues. The CDR3 sequence: CAWSKGGQFYEQYF. CDR3 bases: TGTGCCTGGAGTAAAGGCGGTCAGTTCTACGAGCAGTACTTC. The full variable domain, with the rest looked up from reference TRBV30 and TRBJ2-7, is SQTIHQWPATLVQPVGSPLSLECTVEGTSNPNLYWYRQAAGRGLQLLFYSVGIGQISSEVPQNLSASRPQDRQFILSSKKLLLSDSGFYLCAWSKGGQFYEQYFGPGTRLTVT.

This clone has a handful of counts. V gene TRBV25-1 combines with J gene TRBJ2-1; 10 nucleotides match TRBD1. The germline CDR1 and CDR2 sequences are MGHDK and SYGVNS. The CDR3 extends over 15 amino acids. With V trimmed by 3 bases and J by 2 bases, 1 base remained unmatched. CDR3: CASSETGGAYNEQFF. The CDR3 DNA reads TGTGCCAGCAGTGAGACAGGGGGCGCCTACAATGAGCAGTTCTTC. The full variable domain, its missing parts supplied by reference TRBV25-1 and TRBJ2-1, is EADIYQTPRYLVIGTGKKITLECSQTMGHDKMYWYQQDPGMELHLIHYSYGVNSTEKGDLSSESTVSRIRTEHFPLTLESARPSHTSQYLCASSETGGAYNEQFFGPGTRLTVL.

This clone has just a few counts. V gene TRBV30 combines with J gene TRBJ2-7; D not certain. Trimming stripped 0 bases from V and 1 base from J, with 4 bases between. The CDR3 totals 12 residues. Germline-derived CDR1 and CDR2 are GTSNPN and SVGIG (reference sequence). The CDR3: CAWSVVSYEQYF. CDR3 DNA sequence: TGTGCCTGGAGTGTTGTTTCCTACGAGCAGTACTTC.

This clone was seen only a few times. The V call is TRBV7-2, the J call TRBJ1-2, with D unresolved. The CDR3 is 13 amino acids. V was clipped by 0 bases and J by 7 bases, with 9 bases between them. Germline values: CDR1 SGHTA, CDR2 FQGNSA. The CDR3 sequence is CASSLAKGFGYTF. The CDR3 nucleotides are TGTGCCAGCAGCTTAGCGAAGGGTTTTGGCTACACCTTC.

The CDR3 DNA reads TGTGCCTGGAGTGTAGGAACCGATGGCTACACCTTC. Translation gives CAWSVGTDGYTF. The genes are TRBV30 and TRBJ1-2, with D hard to call. Germline-derived CDR1 and CDR2 are GTSNPN and SVGIG (reference sequence). V shed 0 bases and J shed 6 bases, with 8 bases lying between them. The length of the CDR3 is 12 residues.

This clone was observed a few times. This chain joins TRBV30 and TRBJ2-7; D not resolved. The CDR3 sequence is 13 residues long. Germline loops: CDR1 GTSNPN, CDR2 SVGIG (reference sequence). V lost 1 base, J lost 2 bases, and 9 bases lay in between. CDR3 DNA sequence: TGTGCCTGGAGTGCCAGGTTCCCCTACGAGCAGTACTTC. Residues: CAWSARFPYEQYF.

This clone was seen only a few times. The chain is built from TRBV6-5 and TRBJ2-1; 11 bases are a match to TRBD1. The CDR3 is 14 amino acids. Germline CDR1 and CDR2: MNHEY and SVGAGI. After removal of 5 bases from V and 6 bases from J, the junction contained 3 bases not matched to a gene. CDR3 DNA: TGTGCCAGCAGTCCCGGGACAGGGGGCAATGAGCAGTTCTTC. This sequence encodes CASSPGTGGNEQFF.

This rearrangement joins TRBV30 to TRBJ1-1; D remains ambiguous. V lost 5 bases, J lost 0 bases, and 10 bases lay in between. CDR3 size: 13 residues. CDR1 is GTSNPN, CDR2 SVGIG, per germline (reference sequence). CDR3 bases: TGTGCCTGGTCACCGGGTATGAACACTGAAGCTTTCTTT. Protein sequence: CAWSPGMNTEAFF.

The chain uses TRBV6-6 and TRBJ1-1; D call uncertain. The CDR3 extends over 12 amino acids. Trimming cost V 4 bases and J 3 bases, with 6 bases left between them. Germline V gene data show CDR1 as MNHNY and CDR2 as SVGAGI (reference sequence). CDR3 residues: CASSSADTEAFF. Here the CDR3 DNA reads TGTGCCAGCAGTTCGGCGGACACTGAAGCTTTCTTT.

The chain combines TRBV29-1 with TRBJ2-7, with no clear D. V shed 1 base and J shed 2 bases, with 6 bases lying between them. This CDR3 is built from 12 residues. Germline lookup yields CDR1 SQVTM and CDR2 ANQGSEA. CDR3 sequence reads: CSVEGRTYEQYF. As DNA, the CDR3 is TGCAGCGTTGAAGGCAGAACCTACGAGCAGTACTTC.

There are a few counts of this clone. This chain uses TRBV2 with TRBJ2-5; possible D gene TRBD2, 6 bases. Germline-derived CDR1 and CDR2 are SNHLY and FYNNEI. V lost 4 bases and J 3 bases, leaving 12 bases between the germline ends. The CDR3 extends over 14 amino acids. The CDR3 protein is CASSGEWGEETQYF. The CDR3 nucleotides read TGTGCCAGCAGTGGGGAGTGGGGGGAAGAGACCCAGTACTTC. The full variable domain, rest sourced from reference TRBV2 and TRBJ2-5, is EPEVTQTPSHQVTQMGQEVILRCVPISNHLYFYWYRQILGQKVEFLVSFYNNEISEKSEIFDDQFSVERPDGSNFTLKIRSTKLEDSAMYFCASSGEWGEETQYFGPGTRLLVL.

This clone has just a few counts. V usage is TRBV6-5 and J usage is TRBJ2-3, with D possibly matching TRBD2 (6 bases). Trimming pared 0 bases from V and 4 bases from J, leaving 11 bases between. Germline CDR1 reads MNHEY; CDR2 reads SVGAGI. This CDR3 has 15 amino acids. CDR3 nucleotide sequence: TGTGCCAGCAGTTACTCGACCTCTAGCGCAGATACGCAGTATTTT. Its translation is CASSYSTSSADTQYF.

The gene calls are TRBV6-1 and TRBJ1-2, with 10 bases matching TRBD1. J was trimmed by 4 bases and V by 3 bases; bases with no gene match: 5. This CDR3 has 15 amino acids. CDR1 MNHNS and CDR2 SASEGT come from the germline V gene. CDR3 coding DNA: TGTGCCAGCAGTGATGGGACAGGGGATTTCTATGGCTACACCTTC. Translation gives CASSDGTGDFYGYTF.

This clone occurred a few times. J is TRBJ2-3 and V is TRBV30; unclear D gene. Germline V gene sequence: CDR1 GTSNPN, CDR2 SVGIG (reference sequence). Trimming removed 6 bases at V and 0 bases at J, with 16 bases between. The CDR3 runs to 15 residues. CDR3 region: CACQIAGSSTDTQYF. The DNA of the CDR3 is TGTGCCTGCCAAATAGCAGGATCTAGCACAGATACGCAGTATTTT.

This clone was seen more than once but under ten times. The chain combines TRBV25-1 with TRBJ1-2, with TRBD1 identical over 11 bases. The V gene end was trimmed by 9 bases and the J gene end by 4 bases; junction bases not matched to a gene: 7. This CDR3 is built from 14 residues. Per the germline V gene, CDR1 is MGHDK and CDR2 is SYGVNS. CDR3 nucleotide sequence: TGTGCCAGTCATGGGGACAGGGGGGGCTATGGCTACACCTTC. Its translation: CASHGDRGGYGYTF.

The genes are TRBV28 and TRBJ1-2; TRBD1 agrees at 8 bases. Trimming cost V 4 bases and J 4 bases; bases outside gene matches: 5. Germline CDR1 MDHEN, CDR2 SYDVKM. The CDR3 loop spans 14 amino acids. The CDR3 DNA follows: TGTGCCAGCAGTTCGAACAGGGGGAGCTATGGCTACACCTTC. Protein product: CASSSNRGSYGYTF.

The CDR3 DNA is TGTGCCTGGAGCCAAAGGACAGGGAGTCACTACGAGCAGTACTTC. This encodes CAWSQRTGSHYEQYF. This chain links TRBV30 with TRBJ2-7, with 8 bases matching TRBD1. This CDR3 region has 15 residues. With 3 bases clipped from V and 3 bases from J, the junction kept 10 bases outside the gene matches. Germline CDR1 is GTSNPN and CDR2 is SVGIG (reference sequence).

V is TRBV6-6 and J is TRBJ2-7; D remains ambiguous. The germline V gene has CDR1 MNHNY and CDR2 SVGAGI (reference sequence). This CDR3 spans 16 amino acids. V gave up 0 bases and J gave up 2 bases, with 14 bases separating them. CDR3 amino acids: CASSYSSSDKAYEQYF. In DNA form, the CDR3 reads TGTGCCAGCAGTTACTCGTCTTCAGACAAGGCCTACGAGCAGTACTTC.

The chain carries TRBV30 and TRBJ2-3; 10 bases map to TRBD2. V dropped 2 bases and J dropped 3; count of bases not matched to a gene: 5. Per germline, CDR1 GTSNPN and CDR2 SVGIG (reference sequence). The CDR3 spans 15 residues. The CDR3 sequence: CAWSISGGNTDTQYF. CDR3 nucleotide sequence: TGTGCCTGGAGTATTAGCGGGGGGAATACAGATACGCAGTATTTT.

Relative to its sample, this clone is medium-sized. The chain carries TRBV6-1 and TRBJ1-1; D gene uncertain. Trimming removed 3 bases at V and 3 bases at J, with 8 bases between. CDR1 is MNHNS and CDR2 is SASEGT in the germline V gene. The CDR3 extends over 13 amino acids. CDR3 sequence reads: CASSEVSYTEAFF. Written as DNA, the CDR3 is TGTGCCAGCAGTGAGGTGTCGTACACTGAAGCTTTCTTT.